This T cell receptor beta chain was documented in a study of blood T cell repertoires in COVID-19. Study-level background: COVID-19 samples, acute and convalescent, were from the United States, Italy and Spain. Sample material is recorded as cDNA or gDNA derived from T cells, B-cell-depleted T cells, or PBMCs.

Some clones are missing from TCRdb's copy, which holds only in-frame ones; the method was immunoSEQ multiplex PCR. The data show roughly 190,000 clones, with roughly four fifths seen just once and approximately 12% held by the top ten. CDR3 length equals 13 residues. The germline V gene has CDR1 SGHAT and CDR2 FQNNGV. Trimming cost V 4 bases and J 5 bases; bases outside gene matches: 4. Clinical history as reported by participants underpinned cohort assignment. The study counted Cohort 3 donors as recovered given two negative PCRs, clearance, or symptom resolution. This receptor was taken from a man aged 35 to 55 who had recovered from COVID-19. Sequenced sample: PBMCs or T cells enriched from blood (not recorded which). V and J are TRBV11-2 and TRBJ1-2; 7 bases map to TRBD1. The DNA for the CDR3 is TGTGCCAGCAGCTCGACAGGGCCGTATGGCTACACCTTC. This codes for CASSSTGPYGYTF.